This T cell receptor (beta chain) originates from a study of cytomegalovirus exposure and HLA in healthy donors. Study at large: Out of 180 million or so T cells, an earlier analysis found about 120 million unique TCR beta sequences in total.

PCR employed 60 Vbeta and 13 Jbeta primers. TCRdb's copy holds only in-frame clones and misses some; the assay was immunoSEQ multiplex PCR. Altogether 130,000 or so clones are present, 75% to 90% being singletons, with the ten largest covering under 7.5%. For this clone: Its antigen is not known.

Germline V lookup: CDR1 SNHLY, CDR2 FYNNEI. The junction had 2 bases not matched to a gene; V was cut back by 6 bases and J by 2 bases. The CDR3 runs to 13 residues. General study results and limits: In a later analysis, HLA-C alleles had the fewest associated TCRs, DRB1 alleles the most.

This sequence originates from a woman between 25 and 40 years old in good health and CMV-seropositive. Sequencing input: PBMCs. V usage is TRBV2 and J usage is TRBJ1-1; 8 nucleotides line up with TRBD1. CDR3 sequence (DNA): TGTGCCAGCAGGGGACAGGCCAACACTGAAGCTTTCTTT. As protein: CASRGQANTEAFF. The whole variable domain, remainder taken from reference TRBV2 and TRBJ1-1, is EPEVTQTPSHQVTQMGQEVILRCVPISNHLYFYWYRQILGQKVEFLVSFYNNEISEKSEIFDDQFSVERPDGSNFTLKIRSTKLEDSAMYFCASRGQANTEAFFGQGTRLTVV.